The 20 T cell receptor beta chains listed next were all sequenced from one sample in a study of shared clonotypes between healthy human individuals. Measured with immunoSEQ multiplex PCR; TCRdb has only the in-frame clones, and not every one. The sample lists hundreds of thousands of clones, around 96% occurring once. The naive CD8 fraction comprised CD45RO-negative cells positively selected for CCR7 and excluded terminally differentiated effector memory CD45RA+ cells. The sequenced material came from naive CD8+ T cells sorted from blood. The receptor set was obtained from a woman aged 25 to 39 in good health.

The CDR3 DNA is TGTGCCAGCAGCTTCGTCCCTTCGCAGTACGAGCAGTACTTC. Amino acid sequence: CASSFVPSQYEQYF. The rearrangement joins TRBV5-4 to TRBJ2-7; D is unresolved. Trimming shortened V by 2 bases and J by 4 bases, and 13 bases separated the two germline ends. Germline V gene sequence: CDR1 SGHNT, CDR2 YYREEE (reference sequence). The CDR3 extends over 14 amino acids.

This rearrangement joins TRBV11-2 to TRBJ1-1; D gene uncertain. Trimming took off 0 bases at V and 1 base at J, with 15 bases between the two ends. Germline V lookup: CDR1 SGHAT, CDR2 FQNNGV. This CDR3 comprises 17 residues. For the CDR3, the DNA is TGTGCCAGCAGCTTAGATTATCACACGGAGGGGAACACTGAAGCTTTCTTT. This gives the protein CASSLDYHTEGNTEAFF.

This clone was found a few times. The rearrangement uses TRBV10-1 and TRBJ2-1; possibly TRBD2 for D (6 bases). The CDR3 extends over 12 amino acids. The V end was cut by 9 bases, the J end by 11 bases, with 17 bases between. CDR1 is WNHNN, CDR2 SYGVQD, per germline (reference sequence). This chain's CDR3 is CASSGREHQQFF. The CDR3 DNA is TGCGCCAGTTCCGGCCGGGAGCACCAGCAGTTCTTC.

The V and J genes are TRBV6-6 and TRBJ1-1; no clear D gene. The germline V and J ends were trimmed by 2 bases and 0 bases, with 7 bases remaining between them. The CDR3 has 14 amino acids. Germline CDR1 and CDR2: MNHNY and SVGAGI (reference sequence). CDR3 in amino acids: CASSYPGVNTEAFF. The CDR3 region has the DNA TGTGCCAGCAGTTACCCCGGGGTGAACACTGAAGCTTTCTTT.

The CDR3 coding sequence is TGTGCCAGCAGTGGGGACAGCGTTGGTTTGGCCCTCCACTTT. This gives the protein CASSGDSVGLALHF. The chain combines TRBV25-1 with TRBJ1-6, with 7 positions matching TRBD1. The germline CDR1 and CDR2 sequences are MGHDK and SYGVNS. This CDR3 has 14 amino acids. The V segment lost 4 bases and the J segment 14 bases; nucleotides outside the gene matches: 11.

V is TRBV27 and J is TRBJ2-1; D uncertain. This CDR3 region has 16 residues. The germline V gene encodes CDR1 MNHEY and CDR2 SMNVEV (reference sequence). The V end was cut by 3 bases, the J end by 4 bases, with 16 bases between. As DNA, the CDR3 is TGTGCCAGCAGTTTTACAGCTTCAATGGGGTACAATGAGCAGTTCTTC. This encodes CASSFTASMGYNEQFF.

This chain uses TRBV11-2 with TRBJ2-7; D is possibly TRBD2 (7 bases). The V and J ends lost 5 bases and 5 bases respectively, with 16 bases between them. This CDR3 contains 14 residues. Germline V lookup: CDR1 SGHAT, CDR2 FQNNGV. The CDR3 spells CASSRIGGGDEQYF. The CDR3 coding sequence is TGTGCCAGCAGCCGAATCGGAGGGGGGGACGAGCAGTACTTC.

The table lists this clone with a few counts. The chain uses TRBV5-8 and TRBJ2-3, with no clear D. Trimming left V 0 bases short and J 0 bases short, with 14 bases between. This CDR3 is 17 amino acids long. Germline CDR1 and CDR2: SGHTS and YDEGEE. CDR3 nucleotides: TGTGCCAGCAGCTTGGTGCAGCGAGAAGCCAGCACAGATACGCAGTATTTT. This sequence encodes CASSLVQREASTDTQYF.

The CDR3 DNA follows: TGTGCCAGCAGTTTAGGTCCACGCTACGAGCAGTACTTC. Encoded protein: CASSLGPRYEQYF. The chain combines TRBV28 with TRBJ2-7; D is uncertain. Trimming took off 2 bases at V and 3 bases at J, with 8 bases between the two ends. The CDR3 length is 13 residues. Germline-derived CDR1 and CDR2 are MDHEN and SYDVKM.

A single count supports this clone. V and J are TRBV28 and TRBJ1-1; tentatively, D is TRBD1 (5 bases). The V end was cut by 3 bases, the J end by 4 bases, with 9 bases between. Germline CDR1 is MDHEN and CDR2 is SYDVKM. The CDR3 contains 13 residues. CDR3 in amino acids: CASSFREGTEAFF. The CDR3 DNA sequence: TGTGCCAGCAGTTTCAGGGAGGGCACTGAAGCTTTCTTT.

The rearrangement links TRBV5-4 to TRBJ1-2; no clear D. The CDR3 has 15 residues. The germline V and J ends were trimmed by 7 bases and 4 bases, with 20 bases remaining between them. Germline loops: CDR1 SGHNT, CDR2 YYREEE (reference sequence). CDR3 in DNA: TGTGCCAGCCAAGGTTCGGAAAGGGCCCTCTATGGCTACACCTTC. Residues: CASQGSERALYGYTF.

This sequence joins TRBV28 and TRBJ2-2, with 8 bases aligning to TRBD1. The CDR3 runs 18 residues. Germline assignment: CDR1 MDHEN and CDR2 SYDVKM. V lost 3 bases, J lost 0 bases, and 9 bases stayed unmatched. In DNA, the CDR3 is TGTGCCAGCAGTTTGGACAGGGAGTTCCCCTCGAACACCGGGGAGCTGTTTTTT. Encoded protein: CASSLDREFPSNTGELFF. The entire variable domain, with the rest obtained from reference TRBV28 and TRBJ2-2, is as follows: DVKVTQSSRYLVKRTGEKVFLECVQDMDHENMFWYRQDPGLGLRLIYFSYDVKMKEKGDIPEGYSVSREKKERFSLILESASTNQTSMYLCASSLDREFPSNTGELFFGEGSRLTVL.

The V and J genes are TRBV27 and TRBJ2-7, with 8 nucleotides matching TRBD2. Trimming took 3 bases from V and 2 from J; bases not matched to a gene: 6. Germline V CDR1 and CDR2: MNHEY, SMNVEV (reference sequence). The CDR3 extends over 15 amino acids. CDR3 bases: TGTGCCAGCAGTTTGGCGCAGCGGGGGACCTACGAGCAGTACTTC. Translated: CASSLAQRGTYEQYF.

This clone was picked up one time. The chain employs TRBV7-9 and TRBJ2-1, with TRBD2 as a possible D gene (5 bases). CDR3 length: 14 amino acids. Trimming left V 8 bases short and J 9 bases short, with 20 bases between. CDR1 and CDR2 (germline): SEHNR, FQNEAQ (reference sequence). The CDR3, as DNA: TGTGCCAGCGGCCAGTCAAGGGAGATAGGTGAGCAGTTCTTC. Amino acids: CASGQSREIGEQFF.

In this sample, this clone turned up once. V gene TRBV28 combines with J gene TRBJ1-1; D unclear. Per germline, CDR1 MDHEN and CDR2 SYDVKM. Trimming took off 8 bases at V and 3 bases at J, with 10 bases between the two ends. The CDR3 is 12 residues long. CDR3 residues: CASRPGYTEAFF. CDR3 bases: TGTGCCAGCCGGCCGGGGTACACTGAAGCTTTCTTT.

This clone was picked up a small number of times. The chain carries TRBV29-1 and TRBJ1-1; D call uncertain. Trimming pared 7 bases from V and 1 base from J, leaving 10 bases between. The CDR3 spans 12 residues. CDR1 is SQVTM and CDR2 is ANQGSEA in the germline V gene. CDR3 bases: TGCAGCGCCACCCCTGGGAACACTGAAGCTTTCTTT. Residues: CSATPGNTEAFF.

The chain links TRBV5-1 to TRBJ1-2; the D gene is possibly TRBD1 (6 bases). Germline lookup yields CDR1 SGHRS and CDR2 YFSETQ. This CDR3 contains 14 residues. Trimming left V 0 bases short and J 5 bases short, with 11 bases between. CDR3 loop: CASSLEGGIYGYTF. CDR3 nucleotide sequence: TGCGCCAGCAGCTTGGAGGGGGGAATTTATGGCTACACCTTC.

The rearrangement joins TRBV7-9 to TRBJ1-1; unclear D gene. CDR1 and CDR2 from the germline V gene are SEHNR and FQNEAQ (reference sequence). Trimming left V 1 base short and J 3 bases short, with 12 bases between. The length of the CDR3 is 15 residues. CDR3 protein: CASSLGARLDTEAFF. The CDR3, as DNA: TGTGCCAGCAGCTTAGGTGCGCGCTTGGACACTGAAGCTTTCTTT.

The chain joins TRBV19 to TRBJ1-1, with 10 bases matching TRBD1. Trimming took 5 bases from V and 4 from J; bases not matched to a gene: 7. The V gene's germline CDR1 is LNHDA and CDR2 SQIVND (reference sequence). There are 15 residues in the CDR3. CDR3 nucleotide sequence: TGTGCCAGTAGTCCCTGGGACAGGGGAGGCACTGAAGCTTTCTTT. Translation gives CASSPWDRGGTEAFF.

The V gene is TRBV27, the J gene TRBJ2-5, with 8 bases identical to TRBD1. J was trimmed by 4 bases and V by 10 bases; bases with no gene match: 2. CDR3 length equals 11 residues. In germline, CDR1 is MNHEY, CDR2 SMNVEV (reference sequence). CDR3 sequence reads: CAIRGPETQYF. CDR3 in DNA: TGTGCCATCAGGGGGCCAGAGACCCAGTACTTC.